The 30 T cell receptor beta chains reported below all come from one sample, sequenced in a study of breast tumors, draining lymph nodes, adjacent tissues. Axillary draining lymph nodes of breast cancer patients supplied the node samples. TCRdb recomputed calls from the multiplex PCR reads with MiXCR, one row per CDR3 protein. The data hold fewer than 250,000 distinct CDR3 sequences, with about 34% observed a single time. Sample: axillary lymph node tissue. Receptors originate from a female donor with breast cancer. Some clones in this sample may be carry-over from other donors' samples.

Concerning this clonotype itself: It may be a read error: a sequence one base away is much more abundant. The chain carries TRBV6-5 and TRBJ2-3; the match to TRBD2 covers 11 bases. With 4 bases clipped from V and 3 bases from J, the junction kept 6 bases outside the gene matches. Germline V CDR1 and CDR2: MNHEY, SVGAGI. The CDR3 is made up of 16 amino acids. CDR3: CASSSSRLAGTDTQYF. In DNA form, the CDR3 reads TGTGCCAGCAGTTCCTCGAGACTAGCGGGAACAGATACGCAGTATTTT.

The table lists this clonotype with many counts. CDR3 protein: CASRWGYANEKLFF. The CDR3 nucleotides read TGTGCCAGCAGGTGGGGGTATGCAAATGAAAAACTGTTTTTT. This chain links TRBV12-3 or TRBV12-4 with TRBJ1-4; D is possibly TRBD1 (5 bases). The CDR3 covers 14 residues. V was pared by 6 bases and J by 5 bases, with 13 bases between.

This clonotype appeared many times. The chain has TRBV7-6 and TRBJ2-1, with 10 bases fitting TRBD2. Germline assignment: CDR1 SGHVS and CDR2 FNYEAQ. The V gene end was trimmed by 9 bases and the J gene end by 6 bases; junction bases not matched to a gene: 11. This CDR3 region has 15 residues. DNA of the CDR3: TGTGCCAGTCGACCCGGGACTAGCGCTGCCAATGAGCAGTTCTTC. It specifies CASRPGTSAANEQFF. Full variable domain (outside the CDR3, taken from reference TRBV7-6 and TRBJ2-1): GAGVSQSPRYKVTKRGQDVALRCDPISGHVSLYWYRQALGQGPEFLTYFNYEAQQDKSGLPNDRFSAERPEGSISTLTIQRTEQRDSAMYRCASRPGTSAANEQFFGPGTRLTVL.

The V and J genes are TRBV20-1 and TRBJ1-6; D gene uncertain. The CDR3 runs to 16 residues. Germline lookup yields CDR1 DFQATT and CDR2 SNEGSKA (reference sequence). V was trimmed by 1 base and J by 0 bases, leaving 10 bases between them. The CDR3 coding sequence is TGCAGTGCTAGAGTTGGGAGGAGCTCCTATAATTCACCCCTCCACTTT. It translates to CSARVGRSSYNSPLHF.

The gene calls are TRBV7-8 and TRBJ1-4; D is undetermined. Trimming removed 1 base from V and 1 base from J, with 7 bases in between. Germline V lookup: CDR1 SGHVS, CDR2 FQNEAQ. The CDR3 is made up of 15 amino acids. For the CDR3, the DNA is TGTGCCAGCAGCTTAGGAGCGGGAACTAATGAAAAACTGTTTTTT. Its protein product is CASSLGAGTNEKLFF.

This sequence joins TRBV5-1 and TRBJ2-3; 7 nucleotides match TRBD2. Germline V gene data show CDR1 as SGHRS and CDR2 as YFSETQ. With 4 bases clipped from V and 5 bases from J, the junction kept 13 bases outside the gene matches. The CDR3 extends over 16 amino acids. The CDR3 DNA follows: TGCGCCAGCAGCCCCGAAATGGGAGGGCCCGGAGATACGCAGTATTTT. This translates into CASSPEMGGPGDTQYF.

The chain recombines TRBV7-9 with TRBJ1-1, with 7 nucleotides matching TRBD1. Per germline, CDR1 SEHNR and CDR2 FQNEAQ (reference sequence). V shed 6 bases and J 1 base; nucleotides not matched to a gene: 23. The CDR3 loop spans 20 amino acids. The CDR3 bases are TGTGCCAGCAGTCTGCCGATGACAGGGCGGCCCGGATCTACGAACACTGAAGCTTTCTTT. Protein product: CASSLPMTGRPGSTNTEAFF.

CDR3 nucleotide sequence: TGTGCCAGCAGTCGTGAGGAGCCGGACCCCTACGAGCAGTACTTC. Its translation: CASSREEPDPYEQYF. The rearrangement links TRBV5-8 to TRBJ2-7; the D is unclear. Trimming pared 5 bases from V and 2 bases from J, leaving 17 bases between. This CDR3 contains 15 residues. Per the germline V gene, CDR1 is SGHTS and CDR2 is YDEGEE.

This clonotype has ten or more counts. The CDR3 nucleotides are TGTGCCTGGCACGGGGGGTTCCCGGATACGCAGTATTTT. Protein product: CAWHGGFPDTQYF. This chain uses TRBV30 with TRBJ2-3; 7 nucleotides align to TRBD2. The CDR3 has 13 amino acids. J gave up 6 bases and V 5 bases, and 8 bases lay outside the gene matches. CDR1 GTSNPN and CDR2 SVGIG come from the germline V gene (reference sequence).

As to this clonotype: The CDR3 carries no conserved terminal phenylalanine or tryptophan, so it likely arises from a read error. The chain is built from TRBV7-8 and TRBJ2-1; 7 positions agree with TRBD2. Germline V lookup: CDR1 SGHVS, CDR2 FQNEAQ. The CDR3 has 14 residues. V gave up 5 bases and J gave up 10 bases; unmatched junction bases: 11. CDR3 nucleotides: TGTGCCAGCAGCCGTGGATCTAGCGGTTCCGAGCAGTTCCTC. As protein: CASSRGSSGSEQFL.

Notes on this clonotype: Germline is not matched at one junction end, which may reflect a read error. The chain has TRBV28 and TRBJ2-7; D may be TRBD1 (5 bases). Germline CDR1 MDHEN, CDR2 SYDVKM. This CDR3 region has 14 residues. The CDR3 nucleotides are TGTGCCAGCAGTTTTCAGGGCCCCCCCTACGGGCAGTACTTC. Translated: CASSFQGPPYGQYF.

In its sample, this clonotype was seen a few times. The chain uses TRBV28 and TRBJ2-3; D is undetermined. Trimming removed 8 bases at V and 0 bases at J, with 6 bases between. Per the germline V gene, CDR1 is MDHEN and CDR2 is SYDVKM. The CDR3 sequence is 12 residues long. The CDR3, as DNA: TGTGCCAGCGGCCTTAGCACAGATACGCAGTATTTT. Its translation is CASGLSTDTQYF.

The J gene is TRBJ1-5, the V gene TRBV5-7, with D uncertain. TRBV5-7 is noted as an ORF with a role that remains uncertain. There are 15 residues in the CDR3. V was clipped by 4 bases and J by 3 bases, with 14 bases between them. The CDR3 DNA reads TGTGCCAGCAGCGTGAGGTGCTTCACCAATCAGCCCCAGCATTTT. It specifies CASSVRCFTNQPQHF.

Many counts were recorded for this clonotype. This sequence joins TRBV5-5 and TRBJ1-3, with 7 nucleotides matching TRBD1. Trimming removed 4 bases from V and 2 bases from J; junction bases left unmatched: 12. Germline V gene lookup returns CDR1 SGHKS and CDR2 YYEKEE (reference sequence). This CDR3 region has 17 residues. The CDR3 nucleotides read TGTGCCAGCAGCCCTACTCGAGGGACAGCGACTGGAAACACCATATATTTT. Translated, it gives CASSPTRGTATGNTIYF.

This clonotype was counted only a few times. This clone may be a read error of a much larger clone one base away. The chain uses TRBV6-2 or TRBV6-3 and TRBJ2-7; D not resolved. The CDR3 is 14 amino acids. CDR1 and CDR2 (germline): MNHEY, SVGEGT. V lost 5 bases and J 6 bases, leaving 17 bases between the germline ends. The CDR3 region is CASSHSRTSPEQYF. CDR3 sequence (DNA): TGTGCCAGCAGTCACAGCCGGACCTCCCCCGAGCAGTACTTC.

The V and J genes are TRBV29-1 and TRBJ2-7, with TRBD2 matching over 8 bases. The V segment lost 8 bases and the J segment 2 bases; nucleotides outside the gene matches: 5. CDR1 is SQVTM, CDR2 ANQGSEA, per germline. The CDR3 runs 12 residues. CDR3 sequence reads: CSLAGRAYEQYF. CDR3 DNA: TGCAGCTTAGCCGGGAGGGCCTACGAGCAGTACTTC.

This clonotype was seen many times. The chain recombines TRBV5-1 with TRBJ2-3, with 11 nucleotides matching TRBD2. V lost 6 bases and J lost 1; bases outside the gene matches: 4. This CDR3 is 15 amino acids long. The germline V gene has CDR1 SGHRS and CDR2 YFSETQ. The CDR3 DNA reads TGCGCCAGCACCCTTAGCGGGAGGGGCACAGATACGCAGTATTTT. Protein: CASTLSGRGTDTQYF.

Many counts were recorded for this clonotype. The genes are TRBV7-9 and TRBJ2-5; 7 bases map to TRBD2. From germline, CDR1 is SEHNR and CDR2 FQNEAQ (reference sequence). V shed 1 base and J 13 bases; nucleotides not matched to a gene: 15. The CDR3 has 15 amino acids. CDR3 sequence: CASSLVGLADQHSYF. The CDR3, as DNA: TGTGCCAGCAGCTTAGTTGGGCTAGCGGACCAACATTCGTACTTC.

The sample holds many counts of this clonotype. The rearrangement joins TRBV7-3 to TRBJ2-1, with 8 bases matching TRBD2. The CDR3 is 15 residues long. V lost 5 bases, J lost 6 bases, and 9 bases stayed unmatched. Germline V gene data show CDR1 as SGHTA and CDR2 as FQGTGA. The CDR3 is CASSPPGLGSNEQFF. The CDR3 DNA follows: TGTGCCAGCAGCCCTCCGGGACTAGGATCCAATGAGCAGTTCTTC.

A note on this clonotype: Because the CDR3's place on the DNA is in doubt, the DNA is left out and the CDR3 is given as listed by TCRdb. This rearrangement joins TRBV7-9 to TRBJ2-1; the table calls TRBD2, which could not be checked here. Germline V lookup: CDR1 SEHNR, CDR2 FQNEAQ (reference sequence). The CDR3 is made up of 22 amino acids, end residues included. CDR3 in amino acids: CASSFYICSARGLAGFSNEQFF.

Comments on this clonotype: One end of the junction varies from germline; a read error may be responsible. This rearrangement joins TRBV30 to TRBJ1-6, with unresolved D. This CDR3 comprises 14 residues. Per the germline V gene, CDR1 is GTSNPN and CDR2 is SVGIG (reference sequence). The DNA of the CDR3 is TGTGCCCGGAGTGTAGGCGGCGCGTTATCACCCCTCCACTTT. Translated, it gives CARSVGGALSPLHF.

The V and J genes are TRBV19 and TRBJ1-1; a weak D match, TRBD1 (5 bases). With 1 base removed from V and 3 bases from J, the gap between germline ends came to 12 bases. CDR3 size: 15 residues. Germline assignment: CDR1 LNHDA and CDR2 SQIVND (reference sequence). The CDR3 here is CASSIGRGTHTEAFF. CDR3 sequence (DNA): TGTGCCAGTAGTATAGGGAGGGGCACGCACACTGAAGCTTTCTTT.

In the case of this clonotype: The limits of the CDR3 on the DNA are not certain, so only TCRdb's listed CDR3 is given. CDR3 protein: CSVVSGQGVHEQYFGPGNQPQHF. The J gene is TRBJ1-5, the V gene TRBV29-1; the table's D call, TRBD1, was not checked against the DNA. The CDR3 contains 23 residues when both ends are counted. Germline V CDR1 and CDR2: SQVTM, ANQGSEA.

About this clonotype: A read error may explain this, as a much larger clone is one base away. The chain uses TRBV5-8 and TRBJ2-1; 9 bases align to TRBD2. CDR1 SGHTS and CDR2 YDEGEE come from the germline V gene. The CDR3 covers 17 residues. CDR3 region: CAGRPRSGGVSYNEQFF. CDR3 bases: TGTGCCGGCAGGCCCCGTAGCGGGGGCGTCTCCTACAATGAGCAGTTCTTC.

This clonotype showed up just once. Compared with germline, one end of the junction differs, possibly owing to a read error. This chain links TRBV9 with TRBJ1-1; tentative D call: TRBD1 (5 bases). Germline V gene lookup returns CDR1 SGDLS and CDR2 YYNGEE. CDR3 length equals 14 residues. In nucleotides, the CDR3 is TGTGCCAGCAGCGAGGGGAGTATGAACACTGAAGCTTCCTTT. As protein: CASSEGSMNTEASF. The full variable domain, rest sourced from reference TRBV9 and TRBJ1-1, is DSGVTQTPKHLITATGQRVTLRCSPRSGDLSVYWYQQSLDQGLQFLIQYYNGEERAKGNILERFSAQQFPDLHSELNLSSLELGDSALYFCASSEGSMNTEASFGQGTRLTVV.

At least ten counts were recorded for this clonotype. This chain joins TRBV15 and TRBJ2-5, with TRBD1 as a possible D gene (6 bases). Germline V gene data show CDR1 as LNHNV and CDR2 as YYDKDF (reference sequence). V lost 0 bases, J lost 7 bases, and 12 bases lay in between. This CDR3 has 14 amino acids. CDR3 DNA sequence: TGTGCCACCAGCAGAGATAAAGGGGGTTGGACCCAGTACTTC. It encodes CATSRDKGGWTQYF.

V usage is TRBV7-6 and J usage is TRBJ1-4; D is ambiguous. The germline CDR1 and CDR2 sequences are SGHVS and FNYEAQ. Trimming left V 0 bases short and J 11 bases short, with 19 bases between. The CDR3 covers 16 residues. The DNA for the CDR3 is TGTGCCAGCAGCTTAGCGGTCGGGCGGGCTACTGAGAAACTGTTTTTT. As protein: CASSLAVGRATEKLFF.

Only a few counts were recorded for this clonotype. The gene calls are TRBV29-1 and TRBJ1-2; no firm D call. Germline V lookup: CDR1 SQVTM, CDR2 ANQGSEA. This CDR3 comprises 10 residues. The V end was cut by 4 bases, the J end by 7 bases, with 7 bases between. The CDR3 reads CSVAQTGYTF. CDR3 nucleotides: TGCAGCGTTGCGCAGACTGGCTACACCTTC.

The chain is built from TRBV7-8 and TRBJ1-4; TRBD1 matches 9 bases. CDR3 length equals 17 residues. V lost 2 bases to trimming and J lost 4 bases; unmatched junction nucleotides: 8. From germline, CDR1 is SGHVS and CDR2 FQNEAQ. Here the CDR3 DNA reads TGTGCCAGCAGCTTATCGCTTGGGACAGGGTATAATGAAAAACTGTTTTTT. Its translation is CASSLSLGTGYNEKLFF.

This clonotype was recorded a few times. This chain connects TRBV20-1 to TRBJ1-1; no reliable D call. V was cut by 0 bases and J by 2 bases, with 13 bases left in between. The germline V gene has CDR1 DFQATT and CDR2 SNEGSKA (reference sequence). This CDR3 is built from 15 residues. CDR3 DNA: TGCAGTGCTAGAGATGTAACAGAATTTAACACTGAAGCTTTCTTT. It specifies CSARDVTEFNTEAFF.